This TCR beta chain was profiled in a study of post-analysis software for immune sequencing data. The study's findings and limits: Included in a set of about five TRBV segments more frequent in patients than controls were TRBV5-6, TRBV5-1 and TRBV20-1.

V was shortened by 6 bases and J by 6 bases, with 21 bases between the two germline ends. The CDR3 is made up of 15 amino acids. Germline CDR1 MNHEY, CDR2 SVGAGI. The library was made from cDNA and included unique molecular identifiers. Each CDR3 protein gets one entry after TCRdb re-called the PCR reads with MiXCR. The table records around 190,000 distinct CDR3 sequences, 29% of them present only once. There are a few counts of this clonotype. Its specificity is not known. The V gene is TRBV6-5, the J gene TRBJ2-7; D may be TRBD2 (7 bases). This sequence was found in a girl aged 2-17 years with multiple sclerosis. The specimen sequenced was blood. The CDR3 region has the DNA TGTGCCAGCAGATCAGGGTTCGGGGGGCGGGGCGAGCAGTACTTC. Translating it yields CASRSGFGGRGEQYF.